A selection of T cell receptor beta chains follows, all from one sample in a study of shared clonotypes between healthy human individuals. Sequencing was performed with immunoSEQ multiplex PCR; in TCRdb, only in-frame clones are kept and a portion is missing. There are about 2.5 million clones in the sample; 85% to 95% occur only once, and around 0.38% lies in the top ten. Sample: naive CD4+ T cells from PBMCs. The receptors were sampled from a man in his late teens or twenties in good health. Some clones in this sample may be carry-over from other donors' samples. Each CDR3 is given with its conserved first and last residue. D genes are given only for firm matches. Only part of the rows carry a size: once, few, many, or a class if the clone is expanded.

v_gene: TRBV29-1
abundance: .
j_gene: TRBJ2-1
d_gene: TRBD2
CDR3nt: TGCAGCCCCATATTAGCGGGAGGAATCTACAATGAGCAGTTCTTC
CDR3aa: CSPILAGGIYNEQFF

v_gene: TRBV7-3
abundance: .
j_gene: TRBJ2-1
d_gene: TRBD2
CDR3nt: TGTGCCAGCAGCTTAGGACTAGCGGGAGCCCAAAGCTCCTACAATGAGCAGTTCTTC
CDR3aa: CASSLGLAGAQSSYNEQFF

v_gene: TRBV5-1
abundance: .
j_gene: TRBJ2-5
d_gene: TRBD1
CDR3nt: TGCGCCAGCAGCCTAGGGACAGAAGAGACCCAGTACTTC
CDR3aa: CASSLGTEETQYF

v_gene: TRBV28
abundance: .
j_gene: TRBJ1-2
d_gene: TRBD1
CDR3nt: TGTGCCAGCAGTTTGACCGGGACAGGGGGTGACTATGGCTACACCTTC
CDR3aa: CASSLTGTGGDYGYTF

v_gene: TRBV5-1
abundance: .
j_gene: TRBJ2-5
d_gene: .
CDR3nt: TGCGCCAGCAGTTACGCTGGGCAGCAAGAGACCCAGTACTTC
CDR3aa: CASSYAGQQETQYF

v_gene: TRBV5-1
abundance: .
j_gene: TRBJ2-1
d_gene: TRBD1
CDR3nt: TGCGCCAGCAGCTCCCGGGACAGGGACGAGCAGTTCTTC
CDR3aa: CASSSRDRDEQFF

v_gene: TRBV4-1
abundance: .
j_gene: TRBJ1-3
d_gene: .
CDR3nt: TGCGCCAGCAGCAGGGGTGGAGAGGGCTACGGAAACACCATATATTTT
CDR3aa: CASSRGGEGYGNTIYF

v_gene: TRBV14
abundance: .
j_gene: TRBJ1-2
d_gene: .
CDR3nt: TGTGCCATTGTAGAGGGGGGGCCCACTAACTATGGCTACACCTTC
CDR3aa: CAIVEGGPTNYGYTF

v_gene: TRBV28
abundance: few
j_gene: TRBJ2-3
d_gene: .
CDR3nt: TGTGCCAGCAGTTTGGGGGGCACAGATACGCAGTATTTT
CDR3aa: CASSLGGTDTQYF

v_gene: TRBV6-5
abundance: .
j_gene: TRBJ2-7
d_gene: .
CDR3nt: TGTGCCAGCAGTTACTCGAACAGGCCCCCCCCCTACGAGCAGTACTTC
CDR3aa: CASSYSNRPPPYEQYF

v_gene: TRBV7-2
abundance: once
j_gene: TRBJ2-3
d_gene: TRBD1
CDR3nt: TGTGCCAGCAGCTTAAATTCAGGGGGAACAGATACGCAGTATTTT
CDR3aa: CASSLNSGGTDTQYF

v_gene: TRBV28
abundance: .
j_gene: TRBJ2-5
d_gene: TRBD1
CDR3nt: TGTGCCAGCAGTTTATGGGGACAGGCTCAGTACTTC
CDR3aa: CASSLWGQAQYF

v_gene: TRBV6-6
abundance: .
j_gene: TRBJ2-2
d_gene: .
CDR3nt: TGTGCCAGCCACGTCGGATTCAACACCGGGGAGCTGTTTTTT
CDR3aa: CASHVGFNTGELFF

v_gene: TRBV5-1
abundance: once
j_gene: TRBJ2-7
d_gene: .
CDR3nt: TGCGCCAGCCAGAAACAACAGGGTTCGGAGCAGTACTTC
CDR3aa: CASQKQQGSEQYF

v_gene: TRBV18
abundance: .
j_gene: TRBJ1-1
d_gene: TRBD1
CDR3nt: TGTGCCAGCTCACTAGGACAGGGTATGAACACTGAAGCTTTCTTT
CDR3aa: CASSLGQGMNTEAFF

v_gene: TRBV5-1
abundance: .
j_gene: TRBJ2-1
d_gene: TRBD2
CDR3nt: TGCGCCAGCAGCTTGGAAGCTAGCGGGAGAAGTCCGTTCTTC
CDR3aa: CASSLEASGRSPFF

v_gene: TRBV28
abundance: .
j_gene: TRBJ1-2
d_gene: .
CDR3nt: TGTGCCAGCAGTTTACCTCGGGGGACCTTAGCTAACTATGGCTACACCTTC
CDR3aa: CASSLPRGTLANYGYTF

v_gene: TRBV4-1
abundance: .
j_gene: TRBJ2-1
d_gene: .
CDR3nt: TGCGCCAGCAGCCCTCCCGATAGCTCCTACAATGAGCAGTTCTTC
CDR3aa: CASSPPDSSYNEQFF

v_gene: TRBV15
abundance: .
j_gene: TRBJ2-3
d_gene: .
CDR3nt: TGTGCCACCAGCAGGTCGGGCAGGGATAGTCGTACGCAGTATTTT
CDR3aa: CATSRSGRDSRTQYF

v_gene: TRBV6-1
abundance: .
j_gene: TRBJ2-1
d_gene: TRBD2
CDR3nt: TGTGCCAGCATCCTAGCGGGAGGTGTCTACAATGAGCAGTTCTTC
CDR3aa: CASILAGGVYNEQFF

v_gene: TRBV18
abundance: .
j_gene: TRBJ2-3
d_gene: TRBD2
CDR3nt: TGTGCCAGCTCACACACTAGCGACACCACAGATACGCAGTATTTT
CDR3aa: CASSHTSDTTDTQYF

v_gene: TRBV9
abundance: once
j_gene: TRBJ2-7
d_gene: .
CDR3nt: TGTGCCAGCAGCGAGGGGGGAGTTGAAGACGAGCAGTACTTC
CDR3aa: CASSEGGVEDEQYF

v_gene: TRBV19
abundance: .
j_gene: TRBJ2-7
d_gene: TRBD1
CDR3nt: TGTGCCAGTACCCCCAGGGGGTCCTACGAGCAGTACTTC
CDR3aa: CASTPRGSYEQYF

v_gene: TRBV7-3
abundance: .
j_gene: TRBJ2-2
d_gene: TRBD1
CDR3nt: TGTGCCAGCAGCTCTGGGACAGGGGCGAACACCGGGGAGCTGTTTTTT
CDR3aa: CASSSGTGANTGELFF

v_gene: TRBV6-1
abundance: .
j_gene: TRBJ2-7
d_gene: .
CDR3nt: TGTGCCAGCAGTGAATGGGCAGGTGGTCTGTACGAGCAGTACTTC
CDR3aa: CASSEWAGGLYEQYF

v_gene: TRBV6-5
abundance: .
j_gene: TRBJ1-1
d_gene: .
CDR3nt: TGTGCCAGCAGCGAGGGGGGGACTAAAGCTTTCTTT
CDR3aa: CASSEGGTKAFF

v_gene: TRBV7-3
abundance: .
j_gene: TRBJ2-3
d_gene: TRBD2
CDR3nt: TGTGCCAGCAGCTTACTAGCGGGCACAGATACGCAGTATTTT
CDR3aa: CASSLLAGTDTQYF

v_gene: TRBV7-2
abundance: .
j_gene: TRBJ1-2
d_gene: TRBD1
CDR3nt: TGTGCCAGCAACCTGGGACAGCATCCCCCTTACTATGGCTACACCTTC
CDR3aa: CASNLGQHPPYYGYTF

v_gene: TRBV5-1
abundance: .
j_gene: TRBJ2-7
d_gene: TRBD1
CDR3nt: TGCGCCAGCAGCGTCGGGACAGGGGACGAGCAGTACTTC
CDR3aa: CASSVGTGDEQYF

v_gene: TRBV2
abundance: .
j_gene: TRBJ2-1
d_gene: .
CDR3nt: TGTGCCAGCAGCCGGGGGCTCGACAATGAGCAGTTCTTC
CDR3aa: CASSRGLDNEQFF

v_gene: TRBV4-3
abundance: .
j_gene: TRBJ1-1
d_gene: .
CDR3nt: TGCGCCAGCAGCGCAGGGGCCCGGGGATTCAACACTGAAGCTTTCTTT
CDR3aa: CASSAGARGFNTEAFF

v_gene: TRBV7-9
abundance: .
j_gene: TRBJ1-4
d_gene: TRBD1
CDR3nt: TGTGCCAGCAGCCATCGGACAGGTGATGAAAAACTGTTTTTT
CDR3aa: CASSHRTGDEKLFF

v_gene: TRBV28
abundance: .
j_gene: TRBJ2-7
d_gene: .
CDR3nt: TGTGCCAGCAGTTTAGTAGGGATCGATTACGAGCAGTACTTC
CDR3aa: CASSLVGIDYEQYF

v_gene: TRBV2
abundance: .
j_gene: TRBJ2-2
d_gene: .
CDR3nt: TGTGCCAGCAAACGAACAGAGGTCCCGACCGGGGAGCTGTTTTTT
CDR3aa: CASKRTEVPTGELFF

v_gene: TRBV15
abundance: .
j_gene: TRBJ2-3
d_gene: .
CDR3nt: TGTGCCACCAGCAGAGATAGGGCTAGCCCGTATTTT
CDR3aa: CATSRDRASPYF

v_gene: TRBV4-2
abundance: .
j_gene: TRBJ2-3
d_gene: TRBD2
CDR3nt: TGTGCCAGCAGCCAAGGGACTAGCGGGAGGGCCATAGATACGCAGTATTTT
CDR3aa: CASSQGTSGRAIDTQYF

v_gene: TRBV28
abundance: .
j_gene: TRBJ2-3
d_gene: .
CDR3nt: TGTGCCAGCCTTGCCGCAGGTCGGGCAGATACGCAGTATTTT
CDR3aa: CASLAAGRADTQYF

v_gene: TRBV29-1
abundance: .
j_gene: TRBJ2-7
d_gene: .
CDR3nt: TGCAGCGTCAAACTTAGCAGATACGAGCAGTACTTC
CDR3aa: CSVKLSRYEQYF

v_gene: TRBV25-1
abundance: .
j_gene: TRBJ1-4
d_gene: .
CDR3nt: TGTGCCAGCAGCTCCCAGGTGTTTAATGAAAAACTGTTTTTT
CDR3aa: CASSSQVFNEKLFF

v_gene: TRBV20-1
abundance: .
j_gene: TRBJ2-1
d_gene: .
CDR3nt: TGCAGTATCCAGACAGTTGAGCAGTTCTTC
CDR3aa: CSIQTVEQFF

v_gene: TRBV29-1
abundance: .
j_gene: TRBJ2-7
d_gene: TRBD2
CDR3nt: TGCAGCGTTCTTTTGGCGGGAGCGCTGCCTCCCTACGAGCAGTACTTC
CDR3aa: CSVLLAGALPPYEQYF

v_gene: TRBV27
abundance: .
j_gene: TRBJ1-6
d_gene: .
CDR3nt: TGTGCCAGCAGTCCCCCCCACAGGGATAATTCACCCCTCCACTTT
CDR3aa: CASSPPHRDNSPLHF

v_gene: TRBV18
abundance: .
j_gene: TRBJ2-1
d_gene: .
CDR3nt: TGTGCCAGCTCATCCATCCACCGGATGGGGGAGCAGTTCTTC
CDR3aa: CASSSIHRMGEQFF

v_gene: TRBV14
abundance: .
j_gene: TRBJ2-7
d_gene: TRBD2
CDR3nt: TGTGCCAGCAGCCAAGATCTCGGACTAGCGGGAGTCTACGAGCAGTACTTC
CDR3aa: CASSQDLGLAGVYEQYF